This passage covers 20 T cell receptor beta chains from one sample sequenced in a study of blood T cells in healthy people across ages. PCR was performed a second time for about 7 to 12 cycles using a sample-barcoded 5' primer and a J-beta primer mix. One entry per CDR3 protein results from TCRdb running MiXCR on the 5' RACE reads. Altogether some 940,000 distinct CDR3 sequences are present, around 29% being singletons, with the ten largest covering 9.5% to 13%. These same records also appear under a second study, on T cells of mothers and their children.

What was sequenced was blood. These receptors all come from a woman in her thirties or forties in good health.

This chain uses TRBV5-6 with TRBJ2-3; TRBD2 might be the D (5 bases). The CDR3 extends over 16 amino acids. V lost 4 bases, J lost 0 bases, and 15 bases lay in between. Looked up from germline, CDR1 is SGHDT and CDR2 is YYEEEE. Here the CDR3 DNA reads TGTGCCAGCAGCCCACGGAGGTGGTATAGCACAGATACGCAGTATTTT. This translates into CASSPRRWYSTDTQYF.

A few counts support this clonotype. The chain uses TRBV6-6 and TRBJ1-2; a possible D gene is TRBD1 (6 bases). The germline gives CDR1 MNHNY, CDR2 SVGAGI (reference sequence). There are 14 residues in the CDR3. The V end lost 2 bases, the J end lost 0 bases, and 7 bases lay between the germline ends. The CDR3 here is CASSYEGANYGYTF. CDR3 coding DNA: TGTGCCAGCAGTTACGAGGGGGCTAACTATGGCTACACCTTC.

The rearrangement links TRBV4-1 to TRBJ2-1; 11 nucleotides agree with TRBD2. The CDR3 is made up of 14 amino acids. Trimming removed 4 bases from V and 10 bases from J; junction bases left unmatched: 6. Looked up from germline, CDR1 is MGHRA and CDR2 is YSYEKL. The chain's CDR3 is CASSPVAGGREQFF. For the CDR3, the DNA is TGCGCCAGCAGCCCCGTAGCGGGGGGGCGAGAGCAGTTCTTC.

The sample holds a few counts of this clonotype. The rearrangement uses TRBV9 and TRBJ2-3; D might be TRBD1 (5 bases). CDR1 SGDLS and CDR2 YYNGEE come from the germline V gene. V was trimmed by 1 base and J by 6 bases, leaving 12 bases between them. CDR3 length equals 14 residues. The DNA for the CDR3 is TGTGCCAGCAGCGTACAGGGTATCTGGGATACGCAGTATTTT. Protein product: CASSVQGIWDTQYF.

This clonotype was observed at least ten times. V and J are TRBV6-5 and TRBJ2-7, with D possibly being TRBD1 (5 bases). This CDR3 is built from 13 residues. Germline loops: CDR1 MNHEY, CDR2 SVGAGI. Deletions cut 2 bases from V and 5 bases from J, with 10 bases between. The CDR3 loop reads CASSYDQGNEQYF. Here the CDR3 DNA reads TGTGCCAGCAGTTACGATCAGGGAAACGAGCAGTACTTC.

The chain is built from TRBV10-2 and TRBJ2-7, with 9 bases fitting TRBD1. The CDR3 extends over 15 amino acids. Germline lookup yields CDR1 WSHSY and CDR2 SAAADI. With V trimmed by 3 bases and J by 2 bases, 5 bases remained unmatched. The CDR3 DNA follows: TGCGCCAGCAGTGAAGGGACAGGGTCGACCTACGAGCAGTACTTC. It translates to CASSEGTGSTYEQYF.

This clonotype was observed a handful of times. V and J are TRBV9 and TRBJ2-7, with D possibly being TRBD1 (5 bases). Germline V gene sequence: CDR1 SGDLS, CDR2 YYNGEE. The CDR3 is 15 amino acids. V was pared by 0 bases and J by 2 bases, with 12 bases between. The CDR3 DNA sequence: TGTGCCAGCAGCGTAGCTGACAGAGCAACCTACGAGCAGTACTTC. Its translation: CASSVADRATYEQYF.

Ten or more counts support this clonotype. This chain connects TRBV27 to TRBJ1-2; maybe TRBD1 (5 bases). V lost 5 bases, J lost 4 bases, and 11 bases lay in between. The CDR3 is 13 residues long. Germline values: CDR1 MNHEY, CDR2 SMNVEV (reference sequence). The CDR3 DNA sequence: TGTGCCAGCAGTCTTACCCAGGGCTATGGCTACACCTTC. This sequence encodes CASSLTQGYGYTF.

Ten or more counts support this clonotype. The chain has TRBV28 and TRBJ2-7; possibly TRBD1 or TRBD2 for D (6 bases each). Trimming removed 6 bases from V and 0 bases from J, with 18 bases in between. This CDR3 spans 16 amino acids. Germline loops: CDR1 MDHEN, CDR2 SYDVKM. The CDR3 loop is CASRGGTLYASYEQYF. The CDR3 region has the DNA TGTGCCAGCAGGGGCGGGACACTATATGCCTCCTACGAGCAGTACTTC.

This clonotype was picked up many times. A clone one base away is much larger, so this may be a read error. The V gene is TRBV11-2, the J gene TRBJ2-1; 9 bases fit TRBD2. The DNA matches TRBJ2-7 better at its end, which makes the J call doubtful. CDR1 SGHAT and CDR2 FQNNGV come from the germline V gene. The CDR3 consists of 15 residues. The CDR3, as DNA: TGTGCCAGCAGCTCTAGCGGGGCCTCCTACAATGAGCAGTACTTC. Its protein is CASSSSGASYNEQYF.

At least ten counts were recorded for this clonotype. The chain recombines TRBV5-1 with TRBJ2-5; D gene unclear. The CDR3 contains 14 residues. The germline V gene has CDR1 SGHRS and CDR2 YFSETQ. Trimming pared 4 bases from V and 5 bases from J, leaving 15 bases between. CDR3 bases: TGCGCCAGCAGCATCCTATCTGCCCAGGAGACCCAGTACTTC. This gives the protein CASSILSAQETQYF.

The J gene is TRBJ1-4, the V gene TRBV28; TRBD1 aligns across 8 bases. Trimming at V came to 6 bases and at J to 8 bases, leaving 8 bases not matched to a gene. Germline V CDR1 and CDR2: MDHEN, SYDVKM. The CDR3 totals 14 residues. The chain's CDR3 is CASSLQGVNEKLFF. CDR3 in DNA: TGTGCCAGCAGCCTACAGGGGGTAAACGAAAAACTGTTTTTT. Together with reference TRBV28 and TRBJ1-4, the CDR3 gives the full variable domain: DVKVTQSSRYLVKRTGEKVFLECVQDMDHENMFWYRQDPGLGLRLIYFSYDVKMKEKGDIPEGYSVSREKKERFSLILESASTNQTSMYLCASSLQGVNEKLFFGSGTQLSVL.

This clonotype was seen many times. The V gene is TRBV15, the J gene TRBJ2-5, with a possible D match to TRBD2 (5 bases). The CDR3 length is 14 residues. V lost 6 bases and J 7 bases, leaving 18 bases between the germline ends. CDR1 is LNHNV and CDR2 is YYDKDF in the germline V gene (reference sequence). CDR3 sequence reads: CATRPASEGGTQYF. The CDR3 coding sequence is TGTGCCACCAGGCCGGCAAGCGAGGGTGGGACCCAGTACTTC.

This clonotype was observed a few times. CDR3 protein: CASSGLAGGPQTQYF. For the CDR3, the DNA is TGTGCCAGCAGTGGACTAGCGGGGGGGCCGCAGACCCAGTACTTC. The chain couples TRBV12-3 or TRBV12-4 to TRBJ2-5; 15 bases are shared with TRBD2. The CDR3 covers 15 residues. V gave up 5 bases and J gave up 6 bases; unmatched junction bases: 4.

This clonotype was detected many times. This chain joins TRBV20-1 and TRBJ1-5, with D uncertain. The germline gives CDR1 DFQATT, CDR2 SNEGSKA (reference sequence). The length of the CDR3 is 13 residues. The germline V and J ends were trimmed by 0 bases and 5 bases, with 8 bases remaining between them. The CDR3 loop reads CSAREYSDQPQHF. The DNA of the CDR3 is TGCAGTGCTAGAGAGTATTCCGATCAGCCCCAGCATTTT.

There are a few counts of this clonotype. The chain employs TRBV20-1 and TRBJ2-5; the D call may be TRBD1 or TRBD2 (5 bases each). With the DNA end fitting TRBJ2-1 better, the J assignment may be wrong. Germline V gene data show CDR1 as DFQATT and CDR2 as SNEGSKA (reference sequence). This CDR3 comprises 14 residues. The CDR3 spells CSARGGRTQETQFF. The DNA of the CDR3 is TGCAGTGCTAGAGGGGGACGGACCCAAGAGACCCAGTTCTTC.

This clonotype showed up just a few times. This CDR3 is CASSLLAGGIQETQYF. The CDR3 DNA follows: TGTGCCAGCAGCCTCCTAGCGGGGGGTATCCAAGAGACCCAGTACTTC. The V gene is TRBV12-3 or TRBV12-4, the J gene TRBJ2-5; 11 bases map to TRBD2. The CDR3 extends over 16 amino acids. After removal of 6 bases from V and 1 base from J, the junction contained 7 bases not matched to a gene.

The gene calls are TRBV28 and TRBJ1-1; 7 bases line up with TRBD1. The CDR3 is 15 amino acids. J gave up 3 bases and V 6 bases, and 10 bases lay outside the gene matches. CDR1 and CDR2 from the germline V gene are MDHEN and SYDVKM. The CDR3 DNA reads TGTGCCAGCAGCGGGGCACAGACAGGGCACACTGAAGCTTTCTTT. Amino acid sequence: CASSGAQTGHTEAFF.

This clonotype has ten or more counts. The chain employs TRBV4-1 and TRBJ2-1, with D hard to call. This CDR3 is 16 amino acids long. Trimming cost V 1 base and J 4 bases, with 14 bases left between them. The germline V gene encodes CDR1 MGHRA and CDR2 YSYEKL. The CDR3 loop reads CASSQVGRSLYNEQFF. The CDR3 DNA reads as TGCGCCAGCAGCCAAGTTGGTCGGAGCCTATACAATGAGCAGTTCTTC.

The chain is built from TRBV3-1 and TRBJ2-3; no firm D call. Germline-derived CDR1 and CDR2 are LGHDT and YNNKEL (reference sequence). The CDR3 consists of 13 residues. V dropped 0 bases and J dropped 3 bases, with 4 bases sitting between them. The CDR3 reads CASSQDGTDTQYF. DNA of the CDR3: TGTGCCAGCAGCCAAGATGGAACAGATACGCAGTATTTT.